Detailed here is one TCR beta chain. Ten or more counts support this clonotype. Its antigen is still unknown. Qualities for individual bases were not recorded, and no much larger clone is one base off. From the cysteine up to the phenylalanine, the CDR3 has a length of 12 residues. Of the read, only the CDR3 DNA is kept; its 36 bases are in frame from base 1. For CDR1 and CDR2, the germline V gene (reference sequence) lists LNHNV and YYDKDF. V lost 1 base and J lost 2 bases; the stretch between them is 2 bases long. The data were taken from a study of regulatory T cells in long-lasting Graves disease (dated by TCRdb to the early 2020s). For the wider study: Persistent Graves' disease was defined as antithyroid drug treatment for over 5 years with persistently positive TSH receptor autoantibodies. Antithyroid drugs had been taken for approximately 9.7 years on average by persistent Graves' disease patients in the clinical cohort. TCR sequencing covered some 13 persistent and about 20 newly diagnosed Graves' disease patients, 33 samples in total. Peripheral blood TCR sequencing and RNA sequencing compared persistent Graves' disease patients with newly diagnosed Graves' disease patients. The study was registered as a clinical trial and conducted in China.

The library was built by means of multiplex PCR. The instrument given in TCRdb is Illumina HiSeq 4000. TCR beta libraries were built with iRepertoire HTBI primers and Arm-PCR amplification of CDR3 regions. Before sequencing, the PCR products underwent gel purification. As for the authors' bioinformatics: Gene usage analysis of CDR3 amino acid clonotypes used the approximately 62 TRBV and approximately 13 TRBJ segments found across samples. Filtered high-quality paired reads were merged into contigs using COPE and FqMerger. BLAST was used to align contigs to IMGT TRBV, TRBD and TRBJ reference genes, and CDR3 was defined according to IMGT. Any clonotype with a frequency above 0.1% was counted as a highly expanded clone. Shannon entropy was used to measure repertoire diversity, and the Gini coefficient was used to measure V-J evenness. A clonotype found in more than one individual was treated as public. The raw public data were reprocessed by TCRdb itself: fastp quality trimming at Q25, MiXCR clonotype calling, in-frame beta chains only. Rows with one shared CDR3 protein collapse into an entry with the most common genes and DNA. These V and J calls derive from TCRdb rather than the authors' analysis. A total of a few hundred thousand distinct CDR3 sequences appear in this sample, about 25% of them only once. The ten largest make up approximately 28% of the sample.

The time point tag for this specimen amounts to: persistent/refractory GD, antithyroid drugs over 5 years with positive TRAb. For both TCR sequencing and RNA sequencing, RNA was extracted from PBMCs using TRIzol. The diagnosis of Graves' disease followed American Thyroid Association guidelines. Patients for the study were recruited at an endocrinology department in Xi'an, China. Each patient gave around 9 milliliters of peripheral blood, collected in an EDTA anticoagulant tube. PBMCs were isolated by Ficoll Paque Plus density gradient separation without further T cell sorting. An Agilent 2100 Bioanalyzer and agarose gel were used to check RNA quality, and a NanoDrop 2000 was used to measure RNA concentration. General conclusions and limits of the study: Sequencing and analysis were limited to the TCR beta chain. Peripheral blood alone was examined, since thyroid tissue, which constituted the primary lesion, could not be accessed. Persistent Graves' disease patients showed lower TCR Shannon entropy and fewer highly expanded clones than newly diagnosed patients, suggesting clonal expansion. A larger number of public clonotypes was shared among persistent patients (over 2,500) than among newly diagnosed patients (approximately 1,000). The authors noted that the small sample size was a limitation that may lower accuracy. TRBV28, TRBJ1-2 and TRBJ2-5 were preferentially used in persistent disease, while TRBV20-1 and TRBJ2-1 were favored in newly diagnosed disease.

The sequencing used peripheral blood mononuclear cells (PBMCs), collected when the disease was refractory, from a patient treated with antithyroid drugs. This receptor was obtained from a female donor with Graves disease. This receptor chain uses TRBV15 and TRBJ1-1, with the D gene too uncertain to name. The bases are TGTGCCACCAGCAGAGGAAACACTGAAGCTTTCTTT. This yields the protein CATSRGNTEAFF.